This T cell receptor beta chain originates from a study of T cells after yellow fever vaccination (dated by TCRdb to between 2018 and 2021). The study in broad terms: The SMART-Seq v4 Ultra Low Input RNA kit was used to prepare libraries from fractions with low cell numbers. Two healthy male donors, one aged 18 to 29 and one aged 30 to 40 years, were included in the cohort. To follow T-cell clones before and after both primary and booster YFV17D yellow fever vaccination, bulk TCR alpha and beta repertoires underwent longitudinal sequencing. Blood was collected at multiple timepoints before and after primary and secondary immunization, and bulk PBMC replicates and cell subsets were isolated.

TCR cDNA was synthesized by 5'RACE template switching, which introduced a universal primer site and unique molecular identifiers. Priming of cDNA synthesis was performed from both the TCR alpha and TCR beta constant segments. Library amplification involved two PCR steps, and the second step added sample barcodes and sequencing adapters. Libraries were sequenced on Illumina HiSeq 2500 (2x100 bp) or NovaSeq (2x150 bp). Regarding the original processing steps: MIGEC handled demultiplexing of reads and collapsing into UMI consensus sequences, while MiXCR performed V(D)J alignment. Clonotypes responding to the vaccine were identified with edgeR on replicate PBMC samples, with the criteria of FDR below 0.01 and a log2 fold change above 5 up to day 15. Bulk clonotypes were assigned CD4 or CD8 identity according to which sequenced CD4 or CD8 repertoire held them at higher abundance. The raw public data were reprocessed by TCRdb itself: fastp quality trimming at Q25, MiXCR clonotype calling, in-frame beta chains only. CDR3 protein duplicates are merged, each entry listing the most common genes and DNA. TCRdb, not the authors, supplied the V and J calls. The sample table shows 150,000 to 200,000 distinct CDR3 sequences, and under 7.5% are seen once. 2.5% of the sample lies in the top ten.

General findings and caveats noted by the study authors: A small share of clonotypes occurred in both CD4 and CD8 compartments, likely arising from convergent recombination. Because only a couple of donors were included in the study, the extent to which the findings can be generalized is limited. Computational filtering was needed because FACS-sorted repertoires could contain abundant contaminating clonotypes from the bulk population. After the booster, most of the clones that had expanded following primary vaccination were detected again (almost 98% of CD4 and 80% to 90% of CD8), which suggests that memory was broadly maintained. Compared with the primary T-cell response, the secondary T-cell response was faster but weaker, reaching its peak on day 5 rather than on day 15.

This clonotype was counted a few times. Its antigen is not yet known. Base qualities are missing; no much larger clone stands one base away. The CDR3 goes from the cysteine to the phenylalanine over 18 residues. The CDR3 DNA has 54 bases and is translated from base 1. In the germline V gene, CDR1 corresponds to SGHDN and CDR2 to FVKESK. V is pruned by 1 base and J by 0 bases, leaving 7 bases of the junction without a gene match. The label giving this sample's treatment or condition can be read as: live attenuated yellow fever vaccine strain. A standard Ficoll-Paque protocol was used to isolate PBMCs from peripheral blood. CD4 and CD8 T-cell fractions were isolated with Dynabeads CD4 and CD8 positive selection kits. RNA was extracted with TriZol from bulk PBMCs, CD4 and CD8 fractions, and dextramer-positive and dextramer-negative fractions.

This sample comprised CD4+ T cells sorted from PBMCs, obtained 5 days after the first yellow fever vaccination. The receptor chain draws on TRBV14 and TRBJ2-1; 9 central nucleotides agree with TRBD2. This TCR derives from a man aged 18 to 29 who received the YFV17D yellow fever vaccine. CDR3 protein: CASSQGASGVYSYNEQFF. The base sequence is TGTGCCAGCAGCCAAGGGGCTAGCGGGGTCTACTCCTACAATGAGCAGTTCTTC.